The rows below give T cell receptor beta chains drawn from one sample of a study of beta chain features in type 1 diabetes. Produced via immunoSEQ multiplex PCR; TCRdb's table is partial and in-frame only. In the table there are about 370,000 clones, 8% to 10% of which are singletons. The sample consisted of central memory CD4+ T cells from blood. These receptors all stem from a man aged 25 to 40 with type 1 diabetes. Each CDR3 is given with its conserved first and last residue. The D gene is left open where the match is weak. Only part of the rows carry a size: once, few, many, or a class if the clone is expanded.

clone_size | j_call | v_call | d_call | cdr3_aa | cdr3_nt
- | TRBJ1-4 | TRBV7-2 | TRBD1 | CASSFRTGATNEKLFF | TGTGCCAGCAGCTTTAGGACAGGAGCAACTAATGAAAAACTGTTTTTT
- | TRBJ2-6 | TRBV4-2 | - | CASSQEQSSSGANVLTF | TGTGCCAGCAGCCAAGAACAGAGCTCCTCTGGGGCCAACGTCCTGACTTTC
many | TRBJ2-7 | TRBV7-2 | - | CASSHSTYEQYF | TGTGCCAGCAGCCACTCTACATACGAGCAGTACTTC
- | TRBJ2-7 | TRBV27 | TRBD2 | CASSLRFSSGSYEQYF | TGTGCCAGCAGTTTACGTTTTTCTAGCGGCTCCTACGAGCAGTACTTC
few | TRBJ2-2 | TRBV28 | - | CASSPQGTGELFF | TGTGCCAGCAGTCCACAGGGCACCGGGGAGCTGTTTTTT
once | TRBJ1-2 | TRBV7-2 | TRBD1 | CASSLDRDQFYGYTF | TGTGCCAGCAGTCTAGACAGGGATCAGTTCTATGGCTACACCTTC
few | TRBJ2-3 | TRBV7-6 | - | CASSLAAAKSTDTQYF | TGTGCCAGCAGCTTAGCGGCGGCCAAAAGCACAGATACGCAGTATTTT
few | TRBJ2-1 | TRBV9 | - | CASTRTPQTHNEQFF | TGTGCCAGCACCAGGACTCCCCAAACTCACAATGAGCAGTTCTTC
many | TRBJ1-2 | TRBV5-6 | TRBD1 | CASSPPDRANGYTF | TGTGCCAGCAGCCCACCGGACAGGGCTAATGGCTACACCTTC
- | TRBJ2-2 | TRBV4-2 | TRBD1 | CASSSRQGAQELFF | TGTGCCAGCAGCAGCAGACAGGGGGCGCAGGAGCTGTTTTTT
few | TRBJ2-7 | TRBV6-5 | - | CASSYLFQQYF | TGTGCCAGCAGTTATTTATTCCAGCAGTACTTC
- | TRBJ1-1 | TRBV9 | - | CASSARQEPNTEAFF | TGTGCCAGCAGCGCCCGACAGGAACCGAACACTGAAGCTTTCTTT
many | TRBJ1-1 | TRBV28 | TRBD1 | CASSPHRGLVAEAFF | TGTGCCAGCAGTCCCCACAGGGGGTTAGTCGCTGAAGCTTTCTTT
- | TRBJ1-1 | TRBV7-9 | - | CASSLFTEAFF | TGTGCCAGCAGCCTCTTCACTGAAGCTTTCTTT
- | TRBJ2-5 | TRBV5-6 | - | CASSQDVETQYF | TGTGCCAGCAGCCAGGACGTCGAGACCCAGTACTTC
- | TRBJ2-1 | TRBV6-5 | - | CASTTSHEQFF | TGTGCCAGCACCACCAGTCATGAGCAGTTCTTC
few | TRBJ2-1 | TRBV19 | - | CASSIPAGMGNEQFF | TGTGCCAGTAGTATCCCGGCAGGGATGGGCAATGAGCAGTTCTTC
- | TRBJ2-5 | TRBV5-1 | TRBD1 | CASSLVTGIQETQYF | TGCGCCAGCAGCTTGGTGACAGGGATTCAAGAGACCCAGTACTTC
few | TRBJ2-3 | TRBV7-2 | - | CASTKGYKRGDTQYF | TGTGCCAGCACCAAGGGGTACAAGAGGGGAGATACGCAGTATTTT
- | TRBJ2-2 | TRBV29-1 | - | CSVASPGELFF | TGCAGCGTTGCGTCCCCCGGGGAGCTGTTTTTT
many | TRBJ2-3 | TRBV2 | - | CARSGSQRTDTQYF | TGTGCCCGCAGCGGTTCCCAGCGCACAGATACGCAGTATTTT
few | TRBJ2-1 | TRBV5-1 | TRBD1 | CASSLATGFSLTPYDEQFF | TGCGCCAGCAGCTTGGCGACAGGGTTCTCCCTAACGCCCTACGATGAGCAGTTCTTC
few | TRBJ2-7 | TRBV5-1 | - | CASSQRAAYEQYF | TGCGCCAGCAGCCAACGGGCCGCTTACGAGCAGTACTTC
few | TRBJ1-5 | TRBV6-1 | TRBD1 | CAIRAQGATEHF | TGTGCCATCCGGGCACAGGGGGCGACGGAACATTTT
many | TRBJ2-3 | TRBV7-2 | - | CASSLYGTTDTQYF | TGTGCCAGCAGCTTGTACGGGACCACAGATACGCAGTATTTT
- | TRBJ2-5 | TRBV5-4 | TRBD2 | CASSLGEGLGETQYF | TGTGCCAGCAGCTTGGGGGAGGGGCTCGGGGAGACCCAGTACTTC
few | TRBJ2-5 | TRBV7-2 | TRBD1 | CASSKDREETQYF | TGTGCCAGCAGCAAAGACAGGGAAGAGACCCAGTACTTC
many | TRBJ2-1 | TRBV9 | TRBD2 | CASSVDPSGRSIRFF | TGTGCCAGCAGCGTAGATCCTAGCGGGAGGAGTATTCGGTTCTTC
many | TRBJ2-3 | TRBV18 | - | CASGETDSGSDTQYF | TGTGCCAGCGGCGAGACGGACAGCGGGTCAGATACGCAGTATTTT
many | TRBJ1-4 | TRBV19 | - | CASSPRQPNEKLFF | TGTGCCAGTAGTCCGCGACAGCCCAATGAAAAACTGTTTTTT
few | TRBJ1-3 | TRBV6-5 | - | CASRRDRSGNTIYF | TGTGCCAGCAGACGGGACCGCTCTGGAAACACCATATATTTT
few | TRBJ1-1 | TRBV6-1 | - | CASNLPFMNTEAFF | TGTGCCAGCAACCTTCCCTTCATGAACACTGAAGCTTTCTTT
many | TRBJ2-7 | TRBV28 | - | CASSRRKDPPEQYF | TGTGCCAGCAGTCGACGGAAGGATCCCCCCGAGCAGTACTTC
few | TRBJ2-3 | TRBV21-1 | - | CASSPGQGEDTQYF | TGTGCCAGCAGCCCCGGACAGGGGGAAGATACGCAGTATTTT
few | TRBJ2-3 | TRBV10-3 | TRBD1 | CAISVGQGHTDTQYF | TGTGCCATCAGTGTGGGACAGGGGCACACAGATACGCAGTATTTT
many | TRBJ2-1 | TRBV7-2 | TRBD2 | CARASGRSNEQFF | TGTGCCAGGGCCAGCGGGAGGTCGAATGAGCAGTTCTTC
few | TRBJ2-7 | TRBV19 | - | CASSIAPTYEQYF | TGTGCCAGTAGTATAGCTCCCACCTACGAGCAGTACTTC
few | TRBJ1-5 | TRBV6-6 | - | CASSVTVGRSNQPQHF | TGTGCCAGCAGCGTTACGGTGGGGCGGAGCAATCAGCCCCAGCATTTT
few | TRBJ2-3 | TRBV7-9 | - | CASGAVTSTDTQYF | TGTGCCAGCGGGGCAGTAACTAGCACAGATACGCAGTATTTT
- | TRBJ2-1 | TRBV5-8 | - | CASSTGLWGNEQFF | TGTGCCAGCAGCACCGGACTCTGGGGCAATGAGCAGTTCTTC
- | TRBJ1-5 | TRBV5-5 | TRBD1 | CASSFRQGNQPQHF | TGTGCCAGCAGCTTCCGACAGGGTAATCAGCCCCAGCATTTT
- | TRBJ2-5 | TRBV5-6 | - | CASSLQGSETQYF | TGTGCCAGCAGCTTACAGGGTTCTGAGACCCAGTACTTC
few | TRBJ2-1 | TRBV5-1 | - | CASSLSGVRADEQFF | TGCGCCAGCAGCTTGTCGGGGGTCCGGGCAGATGAGCAGTTCTTC
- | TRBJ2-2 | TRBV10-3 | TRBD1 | CAIRSGGQTEELFF | TGTGCCATCAGGTCAGGGGGACAGACTGAAGAGCTGTTTTTT
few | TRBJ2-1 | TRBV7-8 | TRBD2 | CASSLGGGRAIYNEQFF | TGTGCCAGCAGCTTAGGGGGCGGGAGGGCCATCTACAATGAGCAGTTCTTC
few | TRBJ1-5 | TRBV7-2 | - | CASSPIGGQPQHF | TGTGCCAGCAGCCCTATCGGAGGGCAGCCCCAGCATTTT
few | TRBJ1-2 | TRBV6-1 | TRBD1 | CAGTRDRAYGYTF | TGTGCCGGCACCCGGGACAGGGCTTATGGCTACACCTTC